Listed below are T cell receptor beta chains from one sample, sequenced in a study of shared clonotypes between healthy human individuals. Data came from immunoSEQ multiplex PCR; TCRdb stores just in-frame clones and leaves some out. Of about 590,000 clones in the sample, less than 97% were seen once. The sequenced sample was naive CD8+ T cells sorted from blood. The receptors were gathered from a woman aged 25 to 39 in good health. CDR3s include the opening cysteine and the closing phenylalanine or tryptophan. Only part of the rows carry a size: once, few, many, or a class if the clone is expanded.

clone_size: -
j_call: TRBJ1-5
v_call: TRBV15
cdr3_aa: CATSGGTDNQPQHF

clone_size: -
j_call: TRBJ1-4
v_call: TRBV11-2
cdr3_aa: CASSLDWGFQKLFF

clone_size: -
j_call: TRBJ1-2
v_call: TRBV11-1
cdr3_aa: CASSLKPANYGYTF

clone_size: -
j_call: TRBJ1-5
v_call: TRBV6-1
cdr3_aa: CASRVADSNQPQHF

clone_size: once
j_call: TRBJ2-3
v_call: TRBV28
cdr3_aa: CASSDPWDSAPYTQYF

clone_size: -
j_call: TRBJ2-7
v_call: TRBV2
cdr3_aa: CASSDLTGPESSYEQYF

clone_size: -
j_call: TRBJ2-1
v_call: TRBV29-1
cdr3_aa: CSVERFGNEQFF

clone_size: -
j_call: TRBJ2-1
v_call: TRBV10-1
cdr3_aa: CASRETGGQQFF

clone_size: -
j_call: TRBJ1-1
v_call: TRBV29-1
cdr3_aa: CSVEDLAGGSINTEAFF

clone_size: -
j_call: TRBJ2-5
v_call: TRBV5-1
cdr3_aa: CASSFGSRNSQETQYF

clone_size: -
j_call: TRBJ2-5
v_call: TRBV10-3
cdr3_aa: CAISEPSGGGETQYF

clone_size: -
j_call: TRBJ2-2
v_call: TRBV5-8
cdr3_aa: CASNRDRGSAGELFF

clone_size: -
j_call: TRBJ1-5
v_call: TRBV27
cdr3_aa: CASSPLPGQNQPQHF

clone_size: -
j_call: -
v_call: TRBV27
cdr3_aa: CASSSGTSSYEQYF

clone_size: -
j_call: TRBJ2-3
v_call: TRBV5-6
cdr3_aa: CASSSNLLDTQYF

clone_size: few
j_call: TRBJ2-1
v_call: TRBV6-4
cdr3_aa: CASSDGNEQFF

clone_size: -
j_call: TRBJ2-1
v_call: TRBV6-5
cdr3_aa: CASSLIRWAEEQFF

clone_size: -
j_call: TRBJ2-6
v_call: TRBV28
cdr3_aa: CASSPADRVGANVLTF

clone_size: -
j_call: TRBJ2-2
v_call: TRBV27
cdr3_aa: CASSPPSSAGELFF

clone_size: -
j_call: TRBJ1-2
v_call: TRBV10-3
cdr3_aa: CAIRPATNYGYTF

clone_size: -
j_call: TRBJ2-7
v_call: TRBV11-2
cdr3_aa: CASSLEDYYEQYF

clone_size: -
j_call: TRBJ2-7
v_call: TRBV30
cdr3_aa: CAWSISGIVYEQYF

clone_size: -
j_call: TRBJ2-1
v_call: TRBV7-2
cdr3_aa: CASSFPNPGTGDSNEQFF

clone_size: -
j_call: TRBJ1-1
v_call: TRBV7-8
cdr3_aa: CAGVSGSGDTEAFF

clone_size: once
j_call: TRBJ2-7
v_call: TRBV6-6
cdr3_aa: CASSYISGRAGEQYF

clone_size: once
j_call: TRBJ2-5
v_call: TRBV29-1
cdr3_aa: CSVEVVGGRLETQYF

clone_size: -
j_call: TRBJ2-7
v_call: TRBV2
cdr3_aa: CASSIVVYEQYF